This TCR beta chain stems from a study of OX40 agonist ivuxolimab in advanced cancers. Study at large: Partial responses were achieved by three patients, one with hepatocellular carcinoma and two with cutaneous melanoma.

V lost 3 bases, J lost 3 bases, and 10 bases lay in between. CDR1 is SGHNT, CDR2 YYREEE, per germline (reference sequence). This CDR3 contains 13 residues. General study results and limits: Among patients with partial responses at 0.1-3.0 mg/kg, clonal expansion was among the lowest.

Here immunoSEQ multiplex PCR was the method, and the copy in TCRdb shows in-frame clones only, minus some. The table shows 50,000 to 70,000 clones, with around four fifths occurring only once. Of note for this clone: The antigen is undetermined.

The TCR comes from an adult with an advanced solid tumor such as melanoma, head and neck, liver or kidney cancer. The genes are TRBV5-4 and TRBJ2-7; D possibly matches TRBD1 or TRBD2 (7 bases each). The source was CD4+ or CD8+ T cells sorted from blood, collected in a trial of the OX40 agonist ivuxolimab. CDR3 sequence: CASSSGGVYEQYF. CDR3 bases: TGTGCCAGCAGCTCAGGGGGGGTCTACGAGCAGTACTTC.